This T cell receptor (beta chain) was sequenced for a study of Graves' ophthalmopathy and Graves' hyperthyroidism. The table lists this clonotype with many counts. Investigators amplified TCR beta CDR3 regions from RNA transcripts. HTBI primers served in a first-round RT-PCR, which a second-round multiplex PCR followed. TCRdb fed the multiplex PCR reads into MiXCR, producing one record per CDR3 protein. The table shows approximately 640,000 distinct CDR3 sequences, with over 40% occurring only once. In germline, CDR1 is ENHRY, CDR2 SYGVKD. The CDR3 extends over 16 amino acids. The V end lost 0 bases, the J end lost 4 bases, and 12 bases lay between the germline ends.

Input material: peripheral blood. The receptor comes from an adult man with Graves' ophthalmopathy. The V gene is TRBV10-3, the J gene TRBJ2-2; D is uncertain. In nucleotides, the CDR3 is TGTGCCATCAGTGAGTCCGTCGGGCCAATCACCGGGGAGCTGTTTTTT. This codes for CAISESVGPITGELFF.